Listed here are 2 T cell receptor beta chains from one sample, sequenced in a study of T cells expressing NK-cell markers. TCRdb processed the 5' RACE reads again and assigns one entry to each CDR3 protein, with no DNA. This sample contains 150,000 or so distinct CDR3 sequences. Sequencing input: blood T cells: a sorted CD56 or NKG2C T cell subset, CD4+ or CD8+ T cells, or bulk PBMC T cells (not recorded which). All receptors come from a woman between 18 and 75 years old in good health.

The chain carries TRBV15 and TRBJ2-2; TCRdb's D call, TRBD1, is unchecked because there is no DNA. Germline V CDR1 and CDR2: LNHNV, YYDKDF (reference sequence). The CDR3 is made up of 16 amino acids. The CDR3 region is CATSRSGTLNTGELFF.

This sequence joins TRBV7-2 and TRBJ2-7; no DNA is available, so the TRBD2 call from TCRdb remains unchecked. Germline V lookup: CDR1 SGHTA, CDR2 FQGNSA. CDR3 length: 15 amino acids. The chain's CDR3 is CASSILAGGTYEQYF. The full variable domain, in which reference TRBV7-2 and TRBJ2-7 provide the parts outside the CDR3, is GAGVSQSPSNKVTEKGKDVELRCDPISGHTALYWYRQSLGQGLEFLIYFQGNSAPDKSGLPSDRFSAERTGGSVSTLTIQRTQQEDSAVYLCASSILAGGTYEQYFGPGTRLTVT.